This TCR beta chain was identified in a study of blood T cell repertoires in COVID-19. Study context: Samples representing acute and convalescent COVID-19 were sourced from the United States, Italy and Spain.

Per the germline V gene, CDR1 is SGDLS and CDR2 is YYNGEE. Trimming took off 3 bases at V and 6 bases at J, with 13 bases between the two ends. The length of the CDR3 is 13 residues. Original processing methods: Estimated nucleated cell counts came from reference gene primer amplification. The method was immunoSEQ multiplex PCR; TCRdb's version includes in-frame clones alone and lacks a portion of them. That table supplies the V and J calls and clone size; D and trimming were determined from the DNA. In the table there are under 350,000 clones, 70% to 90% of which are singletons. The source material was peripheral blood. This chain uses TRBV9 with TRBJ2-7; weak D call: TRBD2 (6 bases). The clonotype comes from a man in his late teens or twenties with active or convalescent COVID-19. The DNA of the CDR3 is TGTGCCAGCAGCGCCGGGACTCTCGTCGAGCAGTACTTC. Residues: CASSAGTLVEQYF.